The next 19 T cell receptor beta chains were all read from a single sample in a study of regulatory T cells in long-lasting Graves disease. Building of the TCR beta libraries involved iRepertoire HTBI primers and Arm-PCR of CDR3 regions. TCRdb redid the calling of the multiplex PCR reads with MiXCR, one entry per CDR3 protein. The data contain hundreds of thousands of distinct CDR3 sequences, 15% to 20% of them seen just once; the ten biggest clones take up 18%. The time point is: newly diagnosed GD, antithyroid drugs for less than 3 months. Extracted PBMC RNA gave rise to the TCR library. These data were also filed under a second study, of T cells in Graves' hyperthyroidism and ophthalmopathy.

The specimen comprised peripheral blood mononuclear cells (PBMCs), sampled at new diagnosis, from a patient treated with antithyroid drugs. The receptors here all came from a woman in her twenties or thirties with Graves disease.

The chain joins TRBV3-1 to TRBJ2-7; D gene unclear. The CDR3 extends over 13 amino acids. Looked up from germline, CDR1 is LGHDT and CDR2 is YNNKEL (reference sequence). V was clipped by 2 bases and J by 0 bases, with 5 bases between them. CDR3 residues: CASSQRSSYEQYF. The CDR3 nucleotides read TGTGCCAGCAGCCAAAGAAGCTCCTACGAGCAGTACTTC.

This clonotype was detected a few times. The chain combines TRBV20-1 with TRBJ2-4; 11 nucleotides align to TRBD2. This CDR3 is 16 amino acids long. Germline V gene data show CDR1 as DFQATT and CDR2 as SNEGSKA (reference sequence). V shed 4 bases and J 1 base; nucleotides not matched to a gene: 6. The CDR3 nucleotides are TGCAGTGCTATCAAGACTAGCGGGACTGCCAAAAACATTCAGTACTTC. This sequence encodes CSAIKTSGTAKNIQYF.

This clonotype was observed at least ten times. V gene TRBV12-3 or TRBV12-4 combines with J gene TRBJ1-6; 9 positions match TRBD1. Trimming at V came to 7 bases and at J to 7 bases, leaving 8 bases not matched to a gene. CDR3 length equals 15 residues. The CDR3 sequence is CASTLGDRVNSPLHF. CDR3 sequence (DNA): TGTGCCAGCACCCTAGGGGACAGGGTCAATTCACCCCTCCACTTT.

This clonotype has more than one count but fewer than ten. The chain is built from TRBV3-1 and TRBJ1-5; possibly TRBD1 for D (6 bases). V gave up 1 base and J gave up 7 bases, with 14 bases separating them. CDR1 is LGHDT and CDR2 is YNNKEL in the germline V gene (reference sequence). CDR3 length equals 15 residues. CDR3 sequence (DNA): TGTGCCAGCAGCCAAGGGGCGGGGGCCAGCCAGCCCCAGCATTTT. It translates to CASSQGAGASQPQHF.

In this sample, this clonotype turned up many times. This chain uses TRBV6-1 with TRBJ2-7; maybe TRBD1 (6 bases). The CDR3 is 15 amino acids. Trimming cost V 6 bases and J 2 bases, with 17 bases left between them. Germline-derived CDR1 and CDR2 are MNHNS and SASEGT. CDR3 sequence (DNA): TGTGCCAGCAGAAGGGCCCTGGACAGTCCCTACGAGCAGTACTTC. It is translated as CASRRALDSPYEQYF.

This clonotype has just a few counts. The chain recombines TRBV7-8 with TRBJ1-2; 7 bases are shared with TRBD1. Germline CDR1 is SGHVS and CDR2 is FQNEAQ. This CDR3 spans 16 amino acids. Trimming cost V 5 bases and J 5 bases; bases outside gene matches: 14. CDR3 amino acids: CASSPGFPGGFYGYTF. The CDR3 nucleotides read TGTGCCAGCAGCCCCGGGTTCCCAGGGGGGTTTTATGGCTACACCTTC.

This clonotype was observed a handful of times. The V and J genes are TRBV30 and TRBJ2-5; no clear D. Germline V CDR1 and CDR2: GTSNPN, SVGIG (reference sequence). The CDR3 runs to 13 residues. Trimming took 3 bases from V and 5 from J, leaving 13 bases between them. The CDR3 reads CAWRWASFETQYF. CDR3 coding DNA: TGTGCCTGGAGGTGGGCTAGTTTCGAGACCCAGTACTTC.

V is TRBV18 and J is TRBJ2-1; 9 nucleotides agree with TRBD1. The germline gives CDR1 KGHSH, CDR2 LQKENI. The CDR3 runs 15 residues. Trimming cost V 3 bases and J 8 bases; bases outside gene matches: 8. CDR3 protein: CASSPRDRAFDEQFF. CDR3 sequence (DNA): TGTGCCAGCTCACCCCGGGACAGGGCATTCGATGAGCAGTTCTTC.

This clonotype was detected many times. The chain has TRBV28 and TRBJ1-1; TRBD1 matches at 7 bases. Germline V lookup: CDR1 MDHEN, CDR2 SYDVKM. V shed 7 bases and J 11 bases; nucleotides not matched to a gene: 19. There are 15 residues in the CDR3. The CDR3 nucleotides read TGTGCCAGCATCTCTTCCTCCGGACAGGAGACCAAGGCTTTCTTT. Its translation is CASISSSGQETKAFF.

This clonotype was detected many times. The CDR3 bases are TGTGCCAGCAGGGCCACAGGGTTTACTTTCTTT. Residues: CASRATGFTFF. The chain links TRBV12-3 or TRBV12-4 to TRBJ1-1; a possible D gene is TRBD1 (6 bases). V was pared by 6 bases and J by 12 bases, with 14 bases between. The CDR3 runs to 11 residues.

The chain carries TRBV6-4 and TRBJ1-5, with 10 bases identical to TRBD1. Germline V gene lookup returns CDR1 MRHNA and CDR2 SNTAGT. V shed 4 bases, J shed 4 bases, and the junction held 4 bases outside the gene matches. The CDR3 is 15 amino acids. The chain's CDR3 is CASSADRGDNQPQHF. As DNA, the CDR3 is TGTGCCAGCAGTGCGGACAGGGGGGATAATCAGCCCCAGCATTTT.

This clonotype was seen a few times. This sequence joins TRBV7-2 and TRBJ2-5, with TRBD2 as a possible D gene (5 bases). The CDR3 contains 15 residues. Germline V lookup: CDR1 SGHTA, CDR2 FQGNSA. V lost 1 base, J lost 5 bases, and 14 bases lay in between. CDR3 bases: TGTGCCAGCAGCTTAGATGGGCTAGCCGGGGAGACCCAGTACTTC. This codes for CASSLDGLAGETQYF.

This clonotype was counted many times. This chain joins TRBV28 and TRBJ2-3; the match to TRBD2 covers 10 bases. This CDR3 comprises 16 residues. Trimming removed 8 bases from V and 4 bases from J; junction bases left unmatched: 12. Germline V CDR1 and CDR2: MDHEN, SYDVKM. CDR3 in amino acids: CASRYQPSGSADTQYF. CDR3 nucleotide sequence: TGTGCCAGCCGATACCAGCCTAGCGGGAGCGCAGATACGCAGTATTTT.

This clonotype was observed many times. The chain links TRBV6-5 to TRBJ2-7, with TRBD1 identical over 9 bases. V was clipped by 0 bases and J by 6 bases; unmatched bases: 6. From germline, CDR1 is MNHEY and CDR2 SVGAGI. CDR3 length: 15 residues. The CDR3 DNA reads TGTGCCAGCAGTTACTCGGGGACAGGGAGAAGCGAGCAGTACTTC. Its protein product is CASSYSGTGRSEQYF.

The chain employs TRBV28 and TRBJ2-3; D might be TRBD1 (6 bases). The germline gives CDR1 MDHEN, CDR2 SYDVKM. The V gene lost 5 bases and the J gene lost 3 bases, with 18 bases spanning the gap. The CDR3 has 16 amino acids. The CDR3 sequence is CASSQYRLGATDTQYF. The CDR3, as DNA: TGTGCCAGCAGTCAATACCGCTTGGGGGCTACAGATACGCAGTATTTT.

This clonotype was counted many times. V and J are TRBV2 and TRBJ1-4; D is uncertain. The V gene lost 1 base and the J gene lost 10 bases, with 19 bases spanning the gap. Germline lookup yields CDR1 SNHLY and CDR2 FYNNEI. There are 16 residues in the CDR3. CDR3 region: CASSEGRNPMLGKLFF. The CDR3 bases are TGTGCCAGCAGTGAAGGGCGGAACCCTATGTTAGGAAAACTGTTTTTT.

The chain carries TRBV6-1 and TRBJ1-6, with 11 bases identical to TRBD1. V lost 7 bases and J lost 10; bases outside the gene matches: 9. The CDR3 covers 15 residues. The germline V gene has CDR1 MNHNS and CDR2 SASEGT. The CDR3 region is CASKTRDRGFSPLHF. CDR3 DNA sequence: TGTGCCAGCAAAACCCGGGACAGGGGGTTCTCACCCCTCCACTTT.

This clonotype was observed at least ten times. The chain carries TRBV11-2 and TRBJ2-1; TRBD2 aligns across 13 bases. This CDR3 is built from 15 residues. Germline CDR1 SGHAT, CDR2 FQNNGV. Losses at the gene ends were 4 bases for V and 10 bases for J; bases not matched to a gene: 7. CDR3 residues: CASSWTSGSRGEQFF. The DNA of the CDR3 is TGTGCCAGCAGCTGGACTAGCGGGAGTCGTGGCGAGCAGTTCTTC.

The DNA for the CDR3 is TGTGCCAGCAGCGTAGCTGGCGTCATCCCCGGGGAGCTGTTTTTT. It codes for CASSVAGVIPGELFF. The chain links TRBV9 to TRBJ2-2; D gene unclear. CDR3 length equals 15 residues. The V end was cut by 0 bases, the J end by 6 bases, with 12 bases between. Per the germline V gene, CDR1 is SGDLS and CDR2 is YYNGEE.